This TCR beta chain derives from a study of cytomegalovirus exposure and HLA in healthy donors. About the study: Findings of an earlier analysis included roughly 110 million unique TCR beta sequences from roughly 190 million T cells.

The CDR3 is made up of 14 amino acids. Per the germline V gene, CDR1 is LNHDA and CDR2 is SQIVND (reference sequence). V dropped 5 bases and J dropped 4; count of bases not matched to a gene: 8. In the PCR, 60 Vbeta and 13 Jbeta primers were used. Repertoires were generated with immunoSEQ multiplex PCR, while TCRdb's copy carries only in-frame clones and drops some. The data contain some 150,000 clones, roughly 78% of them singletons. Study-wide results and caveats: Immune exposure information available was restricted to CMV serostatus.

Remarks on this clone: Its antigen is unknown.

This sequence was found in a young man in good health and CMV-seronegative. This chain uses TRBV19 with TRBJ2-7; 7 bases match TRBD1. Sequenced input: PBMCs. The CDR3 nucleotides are TGTGCCAGTAGTGCACCGGGACAGCCGTACGAGCAGTACTTC. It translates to CASSAPGQPYEQYF.